This record concerns one T cell receptor beta chain sequence. TCRdb keeps only in-frame clones here, not all; method: immunoSEQ multiplex PCR. The table shows around 270,000 clones, with more than 85% occurring only once. The entry originates in a study of blood T cell repertoires in COVID-19. On the study more broadly: Specimens from acute and convalescent COVID-19 originated in the United States, Italy and Spain.

With 4 bases removed from V and 5 bases from J, the gap between germline ends came to 15 bases. This CDR3 is built from 14 residues. Per germline, CDR1 ENHRY and CDR2 SYGVKD. Followed over time, Seattle patients had been enrolled while infection was active. The receptor was isolated from a woman aged 55-70 years with COVID-19, enrolled during active disease. The V and J genes are TRBV10-3 and TRBJ2-7; D is unresolved. The sequencing input was peripheral blood. CDR3 coding DNA: TGTGCCATCAGTGCGCCACTTGAGCTCCACGAGCAGTACTTC. Protein sequence: CAISAPLELHEQYF.